This TCR beta chain was identified during a study of shared clonotypes between healthy human individuals. This CDR3 contains 12 residues. Trimming removed 5 bases at V and 3 bases at J, with 8 bases between. Germline CDR1 and CDR2: SGHAT and FQNNGV. This clone came up a few times. The target antigen is unknown. The study's findings and limits: Shared clonotypes: approximately 4.5% naive CD4, around 3.5% naive CD8, 2.3% memory CD4, approximately 0.41% memory CD8. The generation probabilities recorded for non-shared clonotypes fell below those of clonotypes shared by all four donors. It was the few donors that limited the genetic and exposure-history diversity represented.

Only Caucasian adults living in Nashville, Tennessee served as donors. Some clones are missing from TCRdb's copy, which holds only in-frame ones; the method was immunoSEQ multiplex PCR. The data hold 700,000 or so clones, with 55% to 75% observed a single time. This sequence originates from a woman in her 30s in good health. The sample consisted of memory CD4+ T cells sorted from blood. Documented subset: CD45RA-negative fraction. The gene calls are TRBV11-2 and TRBJ2-7; tentatively, D is TRBD1 (6 bases). The DNA of the CDR3 is TGTGCCAGCAGCGGACAGCTCTACGAGCAGTACTTC. It specifies CASSGQLYEQYF.